Below, 14 T cell receptor beta chains from the same sample are listed, as sequenced in a study of blood T cell repertoires in COVID-19. The data were produced by immunoSEQ multiplex PCR, yet TCRdb's version contains in-frame clones alone and is incomplete. The table has some 78,000 clones, 80% to 85% seen once. The sample comprised peripheral blood. Receptors were obtained from a man aged 45-65 years with acute or convalescent COVID-19.

This clone was counted between two and nine times. The chain joins TRBV25-1 to TRBJ2-1, with D maybe TRBD2 (6 bases). Germline V gene sequence: CDR1 MGHDK, CDR2 SYGVNS. Deletions cut 6 bases from V and 8 bases from J, with 20 bases between. The CDR3 has 15 residues. The CDR3: CASSPDLVWGDEQFF. In nucleotides, the CDR3 is TGTGCCAGCAGCCCCGACTTAGTCTGGGGGGATGAGCAGTTCTTC. Filled out from reference TRBV25-1 and TRBJ2-1, the complete variable domain reads EADIYQTPRYLVIGTGKKITLECSQTMGHDKMYWYQQDPGMELHLIHYSYGVNSTEKGDLSSESTVSRIRTEHFPLTLESARPSHTSQYLCASSPDLVWGDEQFFGPGTRLTVL.

The gene calls are TRBV30 and TRBJ1-2, with D tentatively TRBD1 (5 bases). The CDR3 is 14 residues long. The germline CDR1 and CDR2 sequences are GTSNPN and SVGIG (reference sequence). V shed 1 base and J shed 0 bases, with 9 bases lying between them. The CDR3: CAWSGWGTNYGYTF. Written as DNA, the CDR3 is TGTGCCTGGAGTGGATGGGGCACTAACTATGGCTACACCTTC.

CDR3 residues: CASSLASGQFYGYTF. For the CDR3, the DNA is TGTGCCAGCAGTTTGGCGTCGGGACAGTTCTATGGCTACACCTTC. J is TRBJ1-2 and V is TRBV7-3; 7 bases map to TRBD1. Per germline, CDR1 SGHTA and CDR2 FQGTGA. The trim removed 6 bases at V and 4 bases at J, leaving 11 bases unmatched. This CDR3 contains 15 residues.

The rearrangement joins TRBV4-1 to TRBJ1-1, with 7 nucleotides matching TRBD1. The V and J ends lost 1 base and 0 bases, in that order; junction bases with no gene match: 8. Germline CDR1 and CDR2: MGHRA and YSYEKL. The length of the CDR3 is 17 residues. The CDR3 DNA is TGCGCCAGCAGCCAAGTTGGTCAGGGGGGTATGAACACTGAAGCTTTCTTT. Its translation is CASSQVGQGGMNTEAFF.

The chain is built from TRBV7-2 and TRBJ2-3; TRBD2 matches at 8 bases. The CDR3 runs to 14 residues. Losses at the gene ends were 7 bases for V and 2 bases for J; bases not matched to a gene: 5. Germline V lookup: CDR1 SGHTA, CDR2 FQGNSA. In DNA, the CDR3 is TGTGCCAGCACCCGCGGACTAGCCACAGATACGCAGTATTTT. The encoded protein is CASTRGLATDTQYF.

This clone was seen once. The chain is built from TRBV6-5 and TRBJ2-1; D possibly corresponds to TRBD2 (5 bases). The CDR3 is 14 residues long. The germline gives CDR1 MNHEY, CDR2 SVGAGI. With 7 bases removed from V and 1 base from J, the gap between germline ends came to 11 bases. CDR3 nucleotides: TGTGCCAGCAAGTCAGCGGAGTCCTACAATGAGCAGTTCTTC. Its translation is CASKSAESYNEQFF.

The chain carries TRBV28 and TRBJ2-2; TRBD1 agrees at 8 bases. The CDR3 totals 16 residues. The ends lost 4 bases at V and 0 bases at J; junction bases unmatched: 4. From germline, CDR1 is MDHEN and CDR2 SYDVKM. The CDR3 here is CASSSLTGANTGELFF. The DNA for the CDR3 is TGTGCCAGCAGTTCGCTGACAGGGGCGAACACCGGGGAGCTGTTTTTT. Using reference TRBV28 and TRBJ2-2 for the parts outside the CDR3, the full variable domain is DVKVTQSSRYLVKRTGEKVFLECVQDMDHENMFWYRQDPGLGLRLIYFSYDVKMKEKGDIPEGYSVSREKKERFSLILESASTNQTSMYLCASSSLTGANTGELFFGEGSRLTVL.

This clone showed up just a few times. The J gene is TRBJ2-1, the V gene TRBV7-9, with TRBD2 identical over 7 bases. The V gene's germline CDR1 is SEHNR and CDR2 FQNEAQ (reference sequence). The V gene end was trimmed by 2 bases and the J gene end by 5 bases; junction bases not matched to a gene: 9. The CDR3 has 16 amino acids. CDR3 nucleotides: TGTGCCAGCAGCTTATTAGTAGGGCTAGCGGACAATGAGCAGTTCTTC. This gives the protein CASSLLVGLADNEQFF.

V is TRBV5-1 and J is TRBJ1-1; tentatively, D is TRBD1 (6 bases). Trimming pared 0 bases from V and 12 bases from J, leaving 15 bases between. The germline V gene has CDR1 SGHRS and CDR2 YFSETQ. The CDR3 spans 13 residues. CDR3 DNA: TGCGCCAGCAGCTTGGAGGCAGGGGCGGCCACTTTCTTT. Its translation is CASSLEAGAATFF.

This clone has a handful of counts. The chain couples TRBV28 to TRBJ2-1, with D possibly matching TRBD1 (5 bases). V was clipped by 8 bases and J by 6 bases, with 8 bases between them. The CDR3 runs to 11 residues. Germline-derived CDR1 and CDR2 are MDHEN and SYDVKM. The CDR3 coding sequence is TGTGCCAGCTGGGGCGGCAATGAGCAGTTCTTC. It specifies CASWGGNEQFF.

J is TRBJ2-7 and V is TRBV6-2 or TRBV6-3; a weak D match, TRBD1 (6 bases). The CDR3 is 16 residues long. From germline, CDR1 is MNHEY and CDR2 SVGEGT. The V gene lost 2 bases and the J gene lost 3 bases, with 17 bases spanning the gap. The CDR3 DNA reads as TGTGCCAGCAGTTACACCCCTGGACAGAGTTACTACGAGCAGTACTTC. Its protein is CASSYTPGQSYYEQYF.

V and J are TRBV3-1 (or the pseudogene TRBV3-2) and TRBJ2-7; 11 bases align to TRBD2. The CDR3 loop spans 15 amino acids. Trimming took 3 bases from V and 4 from J; bases not matched to a gene: 5. The germline V gene has CDR1 LGHDT and CDR2 YNNKEL (reference sequence). The CDR3 loop reads CASSHELAGDYEQYF. The DNA of the CDR3 is TGTGCCAGCAGCCACGAACTAGCGGGGGATTACGAGCAGTACTTC.

This chain links TRBV10-3 with TRBJ2-1; D ambiguous. Trimming removed 4 bases from V and 8 bases from J, with 9 bases in between. The CDR3 has 12 residues. The germline V gene has CDR1 ENHRY and CDR2 SYGVKD. The CDR3, as DNA: TGTGCCATCAGTGTAATTCTAGATGAGCAGTTCTTC. It codes for CAISVILDEQFF.

The CDR3 DNA is TGTGCCAGCAATCGGGGGTTCGGAAATCAGCCCCAGCATTTT. Translation: CASNRGFGNQPQHF. The chain couples TRBV13 to TRBJ1-5; D possibly corresponds to TRBD1 (5 bases). CDR3 size: 14 residues. Germline CDR1 is PRHDT and CDR2 is FYEKMQ (reference sequence). V was trimmed by 7 bases and J by 4 bases, leaving 14 bases between them.